This T cell receptor beta chain was profiled in a study of technical replicates of blood from four donors. Produced via immunoSEQ multiplex PCR; TCRdb's table is partial and in-frame only. Of 70,000 to 85,000 clones listed, about 97% are singletons. The CDR3 runs 15 residues. V lost 1 base and J lost 0, with 8 bases in between. Germline values: CDR1 SGDLS, CDR2 YYNGEE. Specimen: T cells isolated from PBMCs. This sequence joins TRBV9 and TRBJ1-5; D unclear. This clonotype was obtained from a human donor in good health. CDR3 bases: TGTGCCAGCAGCGTATCCGGGAATAGCAATCAGCCCCAGCATTTT. Its protein is CASSVSGNSNQPQHF.